Following are 23 T cell receptor beta chains from one sample sequenced in a study of T-cell memory formation after mild COVID-19. Via MiXCR, TCRdb re-called the 5' RACE reads, giving one row per CDR3 protein. The profile shows 250,000 or so distinct CDR3 sequences, roughly 18% of them singletons. The material sequenced was PBMCs or a T cell subset sorted from them (not recorded which). These receptors were obtained from a man aged 18 to 30 who had mild COVID-19 (a few samples of this study predate the infection). Cell type and time point are not known.

V and J are TRBV12-3 or TRBV12-4 and TRBJ1-1; D unresolved. This CDR3 spans 13 amino acids. The V and J ends lost 7 bases and 5 bases respectively, with 14 bases between them. Here the CDR3 reads CASTLQWGTEAFF. As DNA, the CDR3 is TGTGCCAGCACACTCCAGTGGGGAACTGAAGCTTTCTTT.

V usage is TRBV4-1 and J usage is TRBJ1-6; TRBD1 is a possible D gene (6 bases). Deletions cut 0 bases from V and 10 bases from J, with 13 bases between. The CDR3 spans 15 residues. Germline CDR1 is MGHRA and CDR2 is YSYEKL. The CDR3 sequence is CASSQDSTGYSPLHF. The CDR3 DNA reads as TGCGCCAGCAGCCAAGATTCTACAGGGTACTCACCCCTCCACTTT.

This clonotype was observed a handful of times. The chain has TRBV12-3 or TRBV12-4 and TRBJ1-2; the D is unclear. Trimming removed 6 bases at V and 8 bases at J, with 10 bases between. The CDR3 has 11 amino acids. The chain's CDR3 is CASSSRSGYTF. For the CDR3, the DNA is TGTGCCAGCAGCTCTCGTAGCGGCTACACCTTC.

The CDR3 DNA is TGTGCCAGCAGCTTAGGAGCCCAGGACCTCTACGAGCAGTACGTC. Translation: CASSLGAQDLYEQYV. V usage is TRBV7-2 and J usage is TRBJ2-7; no definite D call. V lost 1 base, J lost 3 bases, and 13 bases lay in between. CDR3 length: 15 residues. Germline V gene lookup returns CDR1 SGHTA and CDR2 FQGNSA.

The V call is TRBV10-3, the J call TRBJ2-1; 8 nucleotides match TRBD1. Per germline, CDR1 ENHRY and CDR2 SYGVKD. This CDR3 is 13 amino acids long. Unmatched junction bases numbered 7, after V lost 7 bases and J lost 8 bases. DNA for the CDR3: TGTGCCATCATGCGGACAGGGAAGGATGAGCAGTTCTTC. This codes for CAIMRTGKDEQFF.

The chain links TRBV6-5 to TRBJ2-5; a possible D gene is TRBD2 (6 bases). The V end was cut by 3 bases, the J end by 5 bases, with 16 bases between. The CDR3 length is 15 residues. Germline-derived CDR1 and CDR2 are MNHEY and SVGAGI. The CDR3 nucleotides read TGTGCCAGCAGTTATGGTCGGGACTCTTACGAGACCCAGTACTTC. Translated: CASSYGRDSYETQYF.

This clonotype came up once. The chain recombines TRBV27 with TRBJ1-1, with D possibly matching TRBD1 (6 bases). The CDR3 totals 15 residues. Trimming shortened V by 7 bases and J by 4 bases, and 19 bases separated the two germline ends. Germline-derived CDR1 and CDR2 are MNHEY and SMNVEV (reference sequence). The CDR3 spells CASNSGAGASTEAFF. Here the CDR3 DNA reads TGTGCCAGCAACTCGGGGGCAGGGGCTAGCACTGAAGCTTTCTTT.

This chain connects TRBV7-2 to TRBJ2-1; D is unclear. The germline V and J ends were trimmed by 0 bases and 6 bases, with 9 bases remaining between them. Germline loops: CDR1 SGHTA, CDR2 FQGNSA. This CDR3 is built from 14 residues. CDR3 protein: CASSLATRSNEQFF. The DNA for the CDR3 is TGTGCCAGCAGCTTAGCGACTCGATCCAATGAGCAGTTCTTC.

The J gene is TRBJ2-3, the V gene TRBV29-1, with D unclear. CDR1 and CDR2 from the germline V gene are SQVTM and ANQGSEA. The V gene lost 7 bases and the J gene lost 4 bases, with 9 bases spanning the gap. The CDR3 covers 11 residues. The CDR3 region is CSARAPDTQYF. The CDR3 nucleotides are TGCAGCGCCCGGGCCCCAGATACGCAGTATTTT.

V and J are TRBV29-1 and TRBJ1-1; D not certain. Trimming removed 3 bases at V and 1 base at J, with 9 bases between. The length of the CDR3 is 13 residues. Germline V gene data show CDR1 as SQVTM and CDR2 as ANQGSEA. This CDR3 is CSVEPDPNTEAFF. The CDR3, as DNA: TGCAGCGTTGAGCCCGACCCGAACACTGAAGCTTTCTTT.

This clonotype has at least ten counts. This sequence joins TRBV9 and TRBJ1-2; tentatively, D is TRBD1 (6 bases). In germline, CDR1 is SGDLS, CDR2 YYNGEE. The CDR3 is 15 residues long. Deletions cut 3 bases from V and 2 bases from J, with 14 bases between. Here the CDR3 reads CASSADTGPNYGYTF. As DNA, the CDR3 is TGTGCCAGCAGCGCCGACACAGGGCCCAACTATGGCTACACCTTC.

This clonotype was seen repeatedly, ten times or more. The rearrangement joins TRBV20-1 to TRBJ2-3, with 7 bases matching TRBD1. CDR3 length: 14 amino acids. The V and J ends lost 6 bases and 0 bases, in that order; junction bases with no gene match: 6. CDR1 is DFQATT and CDR2 is SNEGSKA in the germline V gene (reference sequence). In DNA form, the CDR3 reads TGCAGTGCGGGGACAGAAACGAGCACAGATACGCAGTATTTT. Translation gives CSAGTETSTDTQYF.

The V call is TRBV11-3, the J call TRBJ2-2, with TRBD2 matching over 7 bases. The germline gives CDR1 SGHNT, CDR2 YENEEA. The CDR3 length is 13 residues. With 3 bases clipped from V and 6 bases from J, the junction kept 1 base outside the gene matches. The CDR3 region is CASSFGGSGELFF. The DNA of the CDR3 is TGTGCCAGCAGCTTCGGGGGGTCCGGGGAGCTGTTTTTT. Supplemented by reference TRBV11-3 and TRBJ2-2, the full variable domain reads EAGVVQSPRYKIIEKKQPVAFWCNPISGHNTLYWYLQNLGQGPELLIRYENEEAVDDSQLPKDRFSAERLKGVDSTLKIQPAELGDSAVYLCASSFGGSGELFFGEGSRLTVL.

This clonotype has a handful of counts. The CDR3 reads CASQTGNGAEAFF. CDR3 sequence (DNA): TGTGCCAGCCAGACAGGGAATGGGGCTGAAGCTTTCTTT. The chain employs TRBV28 and TRBJ1-1; 7 bases align to TRBD1. The CDR3 loop spans 13 amino acids. CDR1 is MDHEN, CDR2 SYDVKM, per germline. The V and J ends lost 8 bases and 6 bases, in that order; junction bases with no gene match: 9.

The genes are TRBV12-3 or TRBV12-4 and TRBJ2-3; the D is unclear. CDR3 length: 13 amino acids. Trimming shortened V by 6 bases and J by 5 bases, and 12 bases separated the two germline ends. The CDR3 protein is CASRSSGGDTQYF. CDR3 coding DNA: TGTGCCAGCAGAAGTAGTGGTGGAGATACGCAGTATTTT.

The V gene is TRBV4-1, the J gene TRBJ2-5; 11 bases line up with TRBD2. Germline V CDR1 and CDR2: MGHRA, YSYEKL. V was pared by 4 bases and J by 4 bases, with 11 bases of the junction left unmatched. This CDR3 comprises 17 residues. The CDR3 protein is CASSRGSGGVGGETQYF. The CDR3, as DNA: TGCGCCAGCAGCCGGGGTAGCGGGGGGGTTGGTGGAGAGACCCAGTACTTC.

The chain recombines TRBV4-1 with TRBJ1-5; TRBD1 aligns across 9 bases. The V segment lost 0 bases and the J segment 3 bases; nucleotides outside the gene matches: 3. The CDR3 runs 16 residues. The V gene's germline CDR1 is MGHRA and CDR2 YSYEKL. CDR3 sequence: CASSQDGDRDNQPQHF. CDR3 coding DNA: TGCGCCAGCAGCCAAGATGGGGACAGGGACAATCAGCCCCAGCATTTT.

This clonotype came up a few times. The V call is TRBV12-3 or TRBV12-4, the J call TRBJ2-1; D might be TRBD2 (5 bases). The V end was cut by 9 bases, the J end by 5 bases, with 14 bases between. The CDR3 covers 13 residues. The CDR3 sequence is CASVEAVNNEQFF. In nucleotides, the CDR3 is TGTGCCAGTGTAGAAGCGGTTAACAATGAGCAGTTCTTC.

V and J are TRBV6-6 and TRBJ2-5; D is unresolved. Between the trimmed V and J ends, which lost 0 bases and 3 bases, there was a span of 11 bases. CDR3 length: 15 residues. From germline, CDR1 is MNHNY and CDR2 SVGAGI (reference sequence). The CDR3 DNA sequence: TGTGCCAGCAGTTACTCATTGGGCTGGAAAGAGACCCAGTACTTC. Amino acid sequence: CASSYSLGWKETQYF.

The V and J genes are TRBV15 and TRBJ2-1, with a weak D call TRBD2 (6 bases). Trimming left V 0 bases short and J 6 bases short, with 15 bases between. This CDR3 is built from 16 residues. Germline V gene data show CDR1 as LNHNV and CDR2 as YYDKDF (reference sequence). CDR3 nucleotide sequence: TGTGCCACCAGCAGAGATCGACGGGGGAGACCCAATGAGCAGTTCTTC. It specifies CATSRDRRGRPNEQFF.

The chain combines TRBV12-3 or TRBV12-4 with TRBJ1-5; tentative D call: TRBD1 (6 bases). The CDR3 consists of 14 residues. Trimming removed 2 bases at V and 5 bases at J, with 10 bases between. The CDR3 bases are TGTGCCAGCAGTTTACTTCCAGGGGATCAGCCCCAGCATTTT. Translation gives CASSLLPGDQPQHF.

The chain recombines TRBV11-2 with TRBJ2-7; 9 nucleotides align to TRBD1. The J segment lost 2 bases and the V segment lost 4 bases, leaving 9 bases of the junction unmatched. Germline values: CDR1 SGHAT, CDR2 FQNNGV. The CDR3 is 16 amino acids. The DNA for the CDR3 is TGTGCCAGCAGCTCCCCACAGGGGGCGCCGGCCTACGAGCAGTACTTC. This gives the protein CASSSPQGAPAYEQYF. The whole variable domain, filled in from reference TRBV11-2 and TRBJ2-7, reads EAGVAQSPRYKIIEKRQSVAFWCNPISGHATLYWYQQILGQGPKLLIQFQNNGVVDDSQLPKDRFSAERLKGVDSTLKIQPAKLEDSAVYLCASSSPQGAPAYEQYFGPGTRLTVT.

This clonotype came up many times. The chain links TRBV4-2 to TRBJ2-7, with D possibly being TRBD1 (5 bases). The germline V gene encodes CDR1 LGHNA and CDR2 YNFKEQ. The CDR3 extends over 13 amino acids. Trimming pared 4 bases from V and 1 base from J, leaving 8 bases between. The CDR3 sequence: CASSPDTSYEQYF. Here the CDR3 DNA reads TGTGCCAGCAGCCCGGACACATCCTACGAGCAGTACTTC.